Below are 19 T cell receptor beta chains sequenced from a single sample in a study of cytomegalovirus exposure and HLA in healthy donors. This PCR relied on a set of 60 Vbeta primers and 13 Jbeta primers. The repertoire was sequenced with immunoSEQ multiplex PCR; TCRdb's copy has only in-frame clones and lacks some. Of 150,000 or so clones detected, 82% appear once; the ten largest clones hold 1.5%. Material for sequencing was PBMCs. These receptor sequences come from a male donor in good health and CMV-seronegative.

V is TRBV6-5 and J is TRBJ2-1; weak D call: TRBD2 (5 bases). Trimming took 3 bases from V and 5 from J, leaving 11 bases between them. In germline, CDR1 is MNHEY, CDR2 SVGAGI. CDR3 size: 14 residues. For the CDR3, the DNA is TGTGCCAGCAGTTATTCGGGGAATCACAATGAGCAGTTCTTC. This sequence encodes CASSYSGNHNEQFF.

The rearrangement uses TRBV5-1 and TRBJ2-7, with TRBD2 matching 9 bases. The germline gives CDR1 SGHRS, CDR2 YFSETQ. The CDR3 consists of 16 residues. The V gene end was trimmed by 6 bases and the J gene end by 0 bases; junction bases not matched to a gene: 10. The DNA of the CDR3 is TGCGCCAGCACCAGGCGCGGGGGGGAAGGCTCCTACGAGCAGTACTTC. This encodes CASTRRGGEGSYEQYF.

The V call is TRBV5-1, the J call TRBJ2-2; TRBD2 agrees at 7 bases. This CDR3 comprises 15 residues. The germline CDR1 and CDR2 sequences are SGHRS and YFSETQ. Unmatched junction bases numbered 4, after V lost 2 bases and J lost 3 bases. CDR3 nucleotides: TGCGCCAGCAGCTTTACTAGCGCCGACACCGGGGAGCTGTTTTTT. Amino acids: CASSFTSADTGELFF.

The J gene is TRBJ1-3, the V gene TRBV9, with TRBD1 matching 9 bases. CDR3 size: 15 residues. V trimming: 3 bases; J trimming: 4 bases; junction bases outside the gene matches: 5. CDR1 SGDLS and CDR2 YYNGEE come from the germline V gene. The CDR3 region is CASSETGGSGNTIYF. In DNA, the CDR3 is TGTGCCAGCAGCGAAACAGGGGGCTCAGGAAACACCATATATTTT.

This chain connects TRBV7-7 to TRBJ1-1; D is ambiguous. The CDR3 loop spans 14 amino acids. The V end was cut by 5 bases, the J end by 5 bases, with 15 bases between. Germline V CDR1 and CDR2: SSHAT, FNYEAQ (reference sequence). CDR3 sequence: CASSPAGYPTEAFF. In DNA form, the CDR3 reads TGTGCCAGCAGCCCAGCGGGATATCCGACTGAAGCTTTCTTT.

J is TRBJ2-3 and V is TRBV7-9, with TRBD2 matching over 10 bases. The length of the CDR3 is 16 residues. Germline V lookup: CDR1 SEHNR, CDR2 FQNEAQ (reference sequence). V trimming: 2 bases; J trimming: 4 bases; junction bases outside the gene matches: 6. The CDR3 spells CASSLLAGAGADTQYF. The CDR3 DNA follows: TGTGCCAGCAGCTTACTAGCGGGAGCCGGGGCAGATACGCAGTATTTT.

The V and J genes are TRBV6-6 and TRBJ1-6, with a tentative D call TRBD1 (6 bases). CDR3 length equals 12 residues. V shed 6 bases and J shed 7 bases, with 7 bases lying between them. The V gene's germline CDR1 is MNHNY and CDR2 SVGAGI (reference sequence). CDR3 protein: CASRDSNSPLHF. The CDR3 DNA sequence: TGTGCCAGCAGGGACAGCAATTCACCCCTCCACTTT.

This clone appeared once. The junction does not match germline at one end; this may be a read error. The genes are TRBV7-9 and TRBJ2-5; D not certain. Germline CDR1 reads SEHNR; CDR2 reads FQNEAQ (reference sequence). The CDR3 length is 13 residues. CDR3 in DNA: TGTTCCAGCTCCTCCCCGGGTGGGGAGACCCAGTACTTC. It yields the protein CSSSSPGGETQYF.

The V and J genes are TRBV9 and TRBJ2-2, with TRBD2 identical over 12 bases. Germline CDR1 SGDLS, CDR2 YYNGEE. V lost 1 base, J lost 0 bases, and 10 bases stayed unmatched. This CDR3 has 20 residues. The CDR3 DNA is TGTGCCAGCAGCGTATGGTGGGGGACTAGCGGGTTTGCGAACACCGGGGAGCTGTTTTTT. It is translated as CASSVWWGTSGFANTGELFF.

CDR3 in amino acids: CASSFGAGTGVHEQFF. CDR3 DNA sequence: TGTGCCAGCAGTTTCGGGGCTGGGACAGGGGTTCATGAGCAGTTCTTC. This chain links TRBV27 with TRBJ2-1, with 10 bases matching TRBD1. Germline lookup yields CDR1 MNHEY and CDR2 SMNVEV (reference sequence). The trim removed 3 bases at V and 8 bases at J, leaving 10 bases unmatched. The CDR3 covers 16 residues.

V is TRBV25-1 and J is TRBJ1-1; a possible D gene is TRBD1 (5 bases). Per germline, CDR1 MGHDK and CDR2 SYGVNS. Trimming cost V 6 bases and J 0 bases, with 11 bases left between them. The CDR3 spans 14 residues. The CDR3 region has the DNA TGTGCCAGCAGGAGCGGGGGAATGAACACTGAAGCTTTCTTT. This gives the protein CASRSGGMNTEAFF.

In nucleotides, the CDR3 is TGTGCCAGCAGCTTAGATCCAGACAGCTACGAGCAGTACTTC. Its translation: CASSLDPDSYEQYF. This chain links TRBV11-3 with TRBJ2-7, with D possibly being TRBD1 (5 bases). Germline loops: CDR1 SGHNT, CDR2 YENEEA. Trimming left V 0 bases short and J 3 bases short, with 9 bases between. The CDR3 is made up of 14 amino acids.

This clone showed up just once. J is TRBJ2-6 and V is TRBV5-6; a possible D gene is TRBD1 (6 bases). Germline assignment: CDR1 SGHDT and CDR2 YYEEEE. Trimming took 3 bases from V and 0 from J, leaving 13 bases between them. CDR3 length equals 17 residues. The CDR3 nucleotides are TGTGCCAGCAGCTCGATGACAGGCTACTCTGGGGCCAACGTCCTGACTTTC. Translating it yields CASSSMTGYSGANVLTF.

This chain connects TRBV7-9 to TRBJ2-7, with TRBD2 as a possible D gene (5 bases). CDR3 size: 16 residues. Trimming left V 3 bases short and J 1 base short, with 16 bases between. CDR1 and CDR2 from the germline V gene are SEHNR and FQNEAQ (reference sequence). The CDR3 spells CASSFRNGMVSYEQYF. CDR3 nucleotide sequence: TGTGCCAGCAGCTTTAGGAACGGGATGGTATCCTACGAGCAGTACTTC.

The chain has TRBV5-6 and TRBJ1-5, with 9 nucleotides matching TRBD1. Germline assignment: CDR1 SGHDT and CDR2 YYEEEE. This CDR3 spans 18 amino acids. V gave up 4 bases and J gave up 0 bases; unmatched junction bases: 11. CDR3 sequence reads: CASSLTGGDLYSNQPQHF. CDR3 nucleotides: TGTGCCAGCAGCCTCACAGGGGGCGACCTTTATAGCAATCAGCCCCAGCATTTT. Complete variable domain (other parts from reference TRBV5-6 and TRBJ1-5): DAGVTQSPTHLIKTRGQQVTLRCSPKSGHDTVSWYQQALGQGPQFIFQYYEEEERQRGNFPDRFSGHQFPNYSSELNVNALLLGDSALYLCASSLTGGDLYSNQPQHFGDGTRLSIL.

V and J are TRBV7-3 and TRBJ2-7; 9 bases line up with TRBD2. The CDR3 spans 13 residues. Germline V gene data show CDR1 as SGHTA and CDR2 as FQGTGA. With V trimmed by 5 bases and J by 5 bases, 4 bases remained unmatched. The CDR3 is CASSTGTSNEQYF. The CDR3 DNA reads TGTGCCAGCAGCACCGGGACTAGCAACGAGCAGTACTTC.

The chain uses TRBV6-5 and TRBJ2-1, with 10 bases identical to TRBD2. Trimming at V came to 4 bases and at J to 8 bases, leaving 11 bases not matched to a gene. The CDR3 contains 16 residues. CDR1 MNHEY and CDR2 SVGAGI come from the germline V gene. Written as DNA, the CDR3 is TGTGCCAGCAGTTGGCTAGCGGGGGCCACGAGGGATGAGCAGTTCTTC. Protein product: CASSWLAGATRDEQFF.

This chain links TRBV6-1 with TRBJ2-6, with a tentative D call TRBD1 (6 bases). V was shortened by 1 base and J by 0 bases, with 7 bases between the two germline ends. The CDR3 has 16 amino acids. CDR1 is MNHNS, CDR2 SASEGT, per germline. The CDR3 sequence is CASSEGTDSGANVLTF. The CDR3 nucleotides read TGTGCCAGCAGTGAAGGGACAGACTCTGGGGCCAACGTCCTGACTTTC.

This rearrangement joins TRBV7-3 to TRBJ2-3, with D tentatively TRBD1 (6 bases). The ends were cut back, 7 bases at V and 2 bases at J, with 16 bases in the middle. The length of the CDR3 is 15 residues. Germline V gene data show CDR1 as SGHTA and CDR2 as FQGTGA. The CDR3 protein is CASTTQGRVTDTQYF. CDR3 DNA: TGTGCCAGCACCACCCAGGGGAGAGTCACAGATACGCAGTATTTT.